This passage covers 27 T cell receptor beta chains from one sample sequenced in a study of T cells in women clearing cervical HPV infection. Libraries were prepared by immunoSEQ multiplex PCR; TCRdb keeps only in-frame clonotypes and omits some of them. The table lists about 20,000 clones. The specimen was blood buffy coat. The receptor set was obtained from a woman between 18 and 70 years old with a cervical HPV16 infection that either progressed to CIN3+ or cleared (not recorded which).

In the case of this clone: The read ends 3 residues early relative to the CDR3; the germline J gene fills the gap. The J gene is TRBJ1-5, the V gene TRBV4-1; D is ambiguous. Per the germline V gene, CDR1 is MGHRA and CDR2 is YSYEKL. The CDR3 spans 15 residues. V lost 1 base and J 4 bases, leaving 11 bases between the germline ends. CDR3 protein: CASSQGRWANQPQHF. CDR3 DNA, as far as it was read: TGCGCCAGCAGCCAAGGACGGTGGGCAAATCAGCCC.

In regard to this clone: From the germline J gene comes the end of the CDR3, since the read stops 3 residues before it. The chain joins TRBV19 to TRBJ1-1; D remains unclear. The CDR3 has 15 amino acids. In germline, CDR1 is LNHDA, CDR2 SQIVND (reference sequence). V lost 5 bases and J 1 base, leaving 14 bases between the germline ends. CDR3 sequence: CASSSPQSGNTEAFF. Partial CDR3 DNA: TGTGCCAGTAGTTCGCCACAGAGTGGGAACACTGAA.

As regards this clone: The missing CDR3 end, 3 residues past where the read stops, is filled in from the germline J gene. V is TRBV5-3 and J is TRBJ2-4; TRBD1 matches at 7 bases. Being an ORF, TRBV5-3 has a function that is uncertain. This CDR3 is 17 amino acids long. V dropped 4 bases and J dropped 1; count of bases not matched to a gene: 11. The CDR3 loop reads CARSALGTAGAKNIQYF. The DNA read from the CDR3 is TGTGCCAGAAGCGCCTTGGGGACAGCAGGTGCCAAAAACATT.

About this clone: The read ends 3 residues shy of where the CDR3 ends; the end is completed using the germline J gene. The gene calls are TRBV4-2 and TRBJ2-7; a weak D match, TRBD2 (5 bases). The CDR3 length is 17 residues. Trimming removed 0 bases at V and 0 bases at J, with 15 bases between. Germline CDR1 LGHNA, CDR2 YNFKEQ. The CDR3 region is CASSQDAGGSTSYEQYF. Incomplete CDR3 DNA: TGTGCCAGCAGCCAAGATGCGGGCGGTAGCACCTCCTACGAG.

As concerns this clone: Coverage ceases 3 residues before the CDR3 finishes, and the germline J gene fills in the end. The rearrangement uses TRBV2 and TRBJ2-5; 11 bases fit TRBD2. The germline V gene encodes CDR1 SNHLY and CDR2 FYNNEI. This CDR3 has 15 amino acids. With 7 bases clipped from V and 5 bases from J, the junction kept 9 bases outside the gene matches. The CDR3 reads CASIPGTSGAETQYF. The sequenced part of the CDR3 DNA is TGTGCCAGCATTCCCGGGACTAGCGGTGCGGAGACC. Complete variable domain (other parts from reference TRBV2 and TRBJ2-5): EPEVTQTPSHQVTQMGQEVILRCVPISNHLYFYWYRQILGQKVEFLVSFYNNEISEKSEIFDDQFSVERPDGSNFTLKIRSTKLEDSAMYFCASIPGTSGAETQYFGPGTRLLVL.

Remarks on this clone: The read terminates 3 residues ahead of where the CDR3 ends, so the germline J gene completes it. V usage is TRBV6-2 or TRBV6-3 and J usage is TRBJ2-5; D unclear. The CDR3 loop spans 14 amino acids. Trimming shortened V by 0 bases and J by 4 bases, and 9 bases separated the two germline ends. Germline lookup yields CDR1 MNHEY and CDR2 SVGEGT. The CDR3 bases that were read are TGTGCCAGCAGTTACTCTCCTAGGCCAGAGACC. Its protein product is CASSYSPRPET. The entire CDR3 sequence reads CASSYSPRPETQYF.

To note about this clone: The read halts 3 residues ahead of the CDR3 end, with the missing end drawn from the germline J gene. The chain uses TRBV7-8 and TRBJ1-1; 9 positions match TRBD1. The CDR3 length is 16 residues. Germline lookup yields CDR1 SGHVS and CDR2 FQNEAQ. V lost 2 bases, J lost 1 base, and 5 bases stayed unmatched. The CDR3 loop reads CASSLSPTGGNTEAFF. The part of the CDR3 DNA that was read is TGTGCCAGCAGCTTAAGCCCGACAGGGGGGAACACTGAA.

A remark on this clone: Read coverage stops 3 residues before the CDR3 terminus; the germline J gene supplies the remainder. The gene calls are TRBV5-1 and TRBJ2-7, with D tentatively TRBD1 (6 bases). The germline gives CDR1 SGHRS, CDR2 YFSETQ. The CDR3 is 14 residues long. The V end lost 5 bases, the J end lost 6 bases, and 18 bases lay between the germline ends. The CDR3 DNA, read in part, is TGCGCCAGCAGTTTTGGTCAGGGGCTATTCGAG. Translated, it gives CASSFGQGLFE. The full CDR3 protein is CASSFGQGLFEQYF.

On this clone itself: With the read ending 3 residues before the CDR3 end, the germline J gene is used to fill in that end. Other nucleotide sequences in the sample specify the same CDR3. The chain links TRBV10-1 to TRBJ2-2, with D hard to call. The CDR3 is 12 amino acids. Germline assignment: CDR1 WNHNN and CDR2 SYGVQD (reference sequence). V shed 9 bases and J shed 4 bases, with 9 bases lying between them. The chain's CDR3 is CASSTGTGELFF. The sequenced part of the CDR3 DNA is TGCGCCAGTAGTACGGGCACCGGGGAG.

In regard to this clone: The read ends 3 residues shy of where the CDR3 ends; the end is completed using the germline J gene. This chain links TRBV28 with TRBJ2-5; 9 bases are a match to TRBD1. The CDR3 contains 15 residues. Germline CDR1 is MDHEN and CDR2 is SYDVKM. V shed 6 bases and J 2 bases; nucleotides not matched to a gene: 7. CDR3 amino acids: CASRPDRGWQETQYF. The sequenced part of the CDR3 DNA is TGTGCCAGCAGACCCGACAGGGGGTGGCAAGAGACC.

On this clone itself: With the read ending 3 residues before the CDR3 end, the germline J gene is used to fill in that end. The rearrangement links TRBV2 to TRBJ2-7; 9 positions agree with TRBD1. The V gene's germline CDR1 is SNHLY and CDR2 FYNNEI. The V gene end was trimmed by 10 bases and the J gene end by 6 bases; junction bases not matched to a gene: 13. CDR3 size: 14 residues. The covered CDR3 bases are TGTGCCAACATGGGACAGGGCGCTTCGGGCGAG. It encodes CANMGQGASGE. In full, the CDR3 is CANMGQGASGEQYF.

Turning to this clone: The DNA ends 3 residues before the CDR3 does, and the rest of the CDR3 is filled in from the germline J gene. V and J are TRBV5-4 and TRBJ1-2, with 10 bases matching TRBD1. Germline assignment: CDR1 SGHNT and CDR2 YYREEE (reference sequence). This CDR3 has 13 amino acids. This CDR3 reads CASSQGTGVGYTF. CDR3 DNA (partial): TGTGCCAGCAGCCAGGGGACAGGGGTAGGC.

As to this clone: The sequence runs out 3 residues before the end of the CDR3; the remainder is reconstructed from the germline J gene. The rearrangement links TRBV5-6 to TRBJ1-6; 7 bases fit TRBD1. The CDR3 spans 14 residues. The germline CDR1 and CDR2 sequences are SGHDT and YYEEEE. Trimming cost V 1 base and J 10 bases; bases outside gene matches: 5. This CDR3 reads CASSLLTGWSPLHF. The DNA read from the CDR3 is TGTGCCAGCAGCTTGTTGACAGGGTGGTCACCC.

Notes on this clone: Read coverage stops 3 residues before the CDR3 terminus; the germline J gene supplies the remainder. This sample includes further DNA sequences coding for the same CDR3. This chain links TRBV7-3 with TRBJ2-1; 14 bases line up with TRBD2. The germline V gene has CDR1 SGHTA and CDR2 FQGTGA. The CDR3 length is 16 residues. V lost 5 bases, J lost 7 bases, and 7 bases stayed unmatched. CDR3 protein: CASSARGLAGANEQFF. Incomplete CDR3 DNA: TGTGCCAGCAGCGCGAGGGGACTAGCGGGAGCTAATGAG.

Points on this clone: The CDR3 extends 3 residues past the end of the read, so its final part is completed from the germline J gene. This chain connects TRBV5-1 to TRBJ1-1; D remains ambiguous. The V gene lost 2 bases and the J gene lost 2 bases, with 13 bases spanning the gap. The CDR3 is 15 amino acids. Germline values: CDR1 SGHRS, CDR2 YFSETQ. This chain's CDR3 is CASSFRSLLNTEAFF. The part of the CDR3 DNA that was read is TGCGCCAGCAGCTTCCGGTCCCTGCTTAACACTGAA.

The CDR3 sequence is CAIRGLGYGYTF. The sequenced CDR3 bases are TGTGCCATCAGGGGGCTTGGCTATGGC. V is TRBV10-3 and J is TRBJ1-2; a possible D gene is TRBD1 (5 bases). The read falls 3 residues short of the CDR3 end, and the missing part is taken from the germline J gene. CDR1 ENHRY and CDR2 SYGVKD come from the germline V gene. Between the trimmed V and J ends, which lost 6 bases and 4 bases, there was a span of 9 bases. The CDR3 is 12 residues long.

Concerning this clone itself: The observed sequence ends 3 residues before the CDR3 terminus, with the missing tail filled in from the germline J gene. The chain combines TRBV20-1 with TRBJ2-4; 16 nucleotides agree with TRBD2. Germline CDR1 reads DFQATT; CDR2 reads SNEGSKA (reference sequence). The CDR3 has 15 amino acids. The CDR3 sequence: CSARGTGLAGGHQYF. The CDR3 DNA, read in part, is TGCAGTGCTAGGGGGACGGGACTAGCGGGAGGGCAT.

The sequenced CDR3 bases are TGCAGTGCTAGAGATGAAACAGGGGGCTCCTACTCACCG. It yields the protein CSARDETGGSYSP. Given in full, the CDR3 is CSARDETGGSYSPLFF. V gene TRBV20-1 combines with J gene TRBJ2-2; 9 bases fit TRBD1. From the germline J gene comes the end of the CDR3, since the read stops 3 residues before it. Germline CDR1 is DFQATT and CDR2 is SNEGSKA (reference sequence). The CDR3 consists of 16 residues.

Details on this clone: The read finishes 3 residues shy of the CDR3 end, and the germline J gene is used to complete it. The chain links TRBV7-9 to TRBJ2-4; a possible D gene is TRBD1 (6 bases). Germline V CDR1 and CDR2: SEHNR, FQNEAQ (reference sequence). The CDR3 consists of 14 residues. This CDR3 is CASSLIRQGNGQYF. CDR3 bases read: TGTGCCAGCAGCTTAATCAGGCAGGGGAATGGT.

CDR3 in amino acids: CASSQVGAGQETQYF. The sequenced CDR3 bases are TGCGCCAGCAGCCAAGTTGGGGCAGGTCAAGAGACC. V and J are TRBV4-1 and TRBJ2-5, with D possibly being TRBD1 (5 bases). The read stops 3 residues short of the end of the CDR3; the missing end is completed from the germline J gene. V lost 1 base, J lost 2 bases, and 11 bases lay in between. The CDR3 runs to 15 residues. Per germline, CDR1 MGHRA and CDR2 YSYEKL.

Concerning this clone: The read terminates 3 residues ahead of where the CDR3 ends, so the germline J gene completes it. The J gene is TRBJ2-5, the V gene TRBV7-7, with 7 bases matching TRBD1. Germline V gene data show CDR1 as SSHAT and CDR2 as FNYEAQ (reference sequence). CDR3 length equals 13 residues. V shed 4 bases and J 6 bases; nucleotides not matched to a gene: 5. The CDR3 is CASSSDRVKTQYF. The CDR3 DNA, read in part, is TGTGCCAGCAGCTCCGACAGGGTGAAGACC.

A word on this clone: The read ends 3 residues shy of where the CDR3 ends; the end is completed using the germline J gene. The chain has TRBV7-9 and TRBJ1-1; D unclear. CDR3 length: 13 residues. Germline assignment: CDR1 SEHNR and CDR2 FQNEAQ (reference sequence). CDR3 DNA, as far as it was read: TGTGCCAGCACCTCCGCTTTTGGCCAAGTC. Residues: CASTSAFGQV. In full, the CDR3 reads CASTSAFGQVAFF.

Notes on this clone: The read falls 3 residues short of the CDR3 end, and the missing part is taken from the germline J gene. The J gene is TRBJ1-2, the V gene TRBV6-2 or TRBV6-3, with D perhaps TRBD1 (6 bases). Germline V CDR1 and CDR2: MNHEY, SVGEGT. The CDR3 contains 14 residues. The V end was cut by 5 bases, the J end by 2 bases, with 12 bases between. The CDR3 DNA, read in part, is TGTGCCAGCAGTGGACAGCGACCCAACTATGGC. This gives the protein CASSGQRPNYG. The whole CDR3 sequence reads CASSGQRPNYGYTF.

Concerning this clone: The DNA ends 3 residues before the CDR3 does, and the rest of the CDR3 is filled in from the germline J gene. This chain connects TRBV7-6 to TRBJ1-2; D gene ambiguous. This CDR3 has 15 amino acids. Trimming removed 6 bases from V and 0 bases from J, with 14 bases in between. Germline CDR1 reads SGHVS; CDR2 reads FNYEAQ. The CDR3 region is CASSMLGTSNYGYTF. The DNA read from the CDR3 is TGTGCCAGCAGTATGCTGGGCACTTCTAACTATGGC.

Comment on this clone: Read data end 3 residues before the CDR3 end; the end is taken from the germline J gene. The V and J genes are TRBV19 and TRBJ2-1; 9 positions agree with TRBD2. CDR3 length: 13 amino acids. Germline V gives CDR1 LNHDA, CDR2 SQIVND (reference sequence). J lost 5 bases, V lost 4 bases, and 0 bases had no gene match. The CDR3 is CASSSGRDNEQFF. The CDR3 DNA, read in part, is TGTGCCAGTAGTAGCGGGAGGGACAATGAG. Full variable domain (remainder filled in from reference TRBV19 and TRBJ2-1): DGGITQSPKYLFRKEGQNVTLSCEQNLNHDAMYWYRQDPGQGLRLIYYSQIVNDFQKGDIAEGYSVSREKKESFPLTVTSAQKNPTAFYLCASSSGRDNEQFFGPGTRLTVL.

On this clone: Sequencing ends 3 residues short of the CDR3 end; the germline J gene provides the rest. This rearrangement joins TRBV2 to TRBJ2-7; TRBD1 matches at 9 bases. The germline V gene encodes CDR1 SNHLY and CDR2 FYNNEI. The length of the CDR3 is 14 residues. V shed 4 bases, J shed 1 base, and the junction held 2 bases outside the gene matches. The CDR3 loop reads CASSGTGESYEQYF. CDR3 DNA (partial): TGTGCCAGCAGTGGGACAGGGGAGTCCTACGAG. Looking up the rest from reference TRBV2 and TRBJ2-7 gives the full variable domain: EPEVTQTPSHQVTQMGQEVILRCVPISNHLYFYWYRQILGQKVEFLVSFYNNEISEKSEIFDDQFSVERPDGSNFTLKIRSTKLEDSAMYFCASSGTGESYEQYFGPGTRLTVT.

The CDR3 protein is CASSLEDTDTQYF. Partial CDR3 DNA: TGCGCCAGCAGCCTTGAGGACACTGATACG. The chain employs TRBV4-1 and TRBJ2-3; D is perhaps TRBD1 (5 bases). The read terminates 3 residues ahead of where the CDR3 ends, so the germline J gene completes it. Trimming took 4 bases from V and 6 from J, leaving 11 bases between them. The CDR3 has 13 amino acids. The germline gives CDR1 MGHRA, CDR2 YSYEKL.